One and the same sample provided the 10 T cell receptor beta chains below, sequenced in a study of T cell repertoires in cytomegalovirus infection (dated by TCRdb to 2018 to 2020). This specimen's treatment or condition label, interpreted: in vitro stimulation with specific CMV peptide epitopes to enrich CMV-specific T cells. No antigen has been identified for these receptors. The listed sequencing device is Illumina HiSeq 1500. TCRdb reran the public reads through fastp at Q25 and MiXCR, keeping productive beta chains. Identical CDR3 proteins give one entry, which carries the most common genes and DNA. This sample holds roughly 860,000 distinct CDR3 sequences; around a third were observed only once. Roughly 12% of the sample is held by the ten biggest clonotypes. Material: cultured CD8+ T cells from PBMCs, obtained from culture after CMV antigen stimulation. These receptors were obtained from a human donor in good health (CMV status not recorded). Some clones in this sample may be carry-over from other donors' samples.

Concerning this clonotype: A much larger clone lies one base from this, so it may be a read error. V and J are TRBV7-8 and TRBJ1-5; D uncertain. The V gene's germline CDR1 is SGHVS and CDR2 FQNEAQ. The CDR3 totals 14 residues. Trimming stripped 4 bases from V and 6 bases from J, with 13 bases between. Here the CDR3 DNA reads TGTGCCAGCAGCTCCCGGGGTTCCATTCAGCCCCAGCATTTT. This sequence encodes CASSSRGSIQPQHF.

This chain connects TRBV23-1 to TRBJ2-7; TRBD2 agrees at 7 bases. TRBV23-1 is noted as an ORF with a role that remains uncertain. The CDR3 sequence is 14 residues long. V trimming: 8 bases; J trimming: 2 bases; junction bases outside the gene matches: 9. CDR3 protein: CASGPGLRTYEQYV. The CDR3 DNA is TGCGCCAGCGGACCGGGACTACGAACCTACGAGCAGTACGTC.

This sequence joins TRBV4-2 and TRBJ2-1; D unclear. The germline V gene encodes CDR1 LGHNA and CDR2 YNFKEQ. This CDR3 is 12 amino acids long. The V and J ends lost 0 bases and 11 bases respectively, with 8 bases between them. CDR3 loop: CASSQDLGQQFF. CDR3 in DNA: TGTGCCAGCAGCCAAGACTTAGGACAGCAGTTCTTC.

This chain uses TRBV14 with TRBJ2-1; no firm D call. Trimming removed 3 bases from V and 8 bases from J, with 11 bases in between. The length of the CDR3 is 13 residues. CDR1 and CDR2 from the germline V gene are SGHDN and FVKESK. The CDR3 is CASSHAPIDEQFF. The DNA for the CDR3 is TGTGCCAGCAGCCACGCCCCCATCGATGAGCAGTTCTTC.

The chain carries TRBV7-6 and TRBJ1-1; tentative D call: TRBD1 (5 bases). Germline values: CDR1 SGHVS, CDR2 FNYEAQ. The V and J ends lost 5 bases and 5 bases respectively, with 15 bases between them. The CDR3 covers 14 residues. In nucleotides, the CDR3 is TGTGCCAGCAGCGCCGCCGGGGGATGGACTGAAGCTTTCTTT. It translates to CASSAAGGWTEAFF.

In this sample, this clonotype turned up a few times. V and J are TRBV12-5 and TRBJ1-2; D is possibly TRBD1 (5 bases). This CDR3 contains 15 residues. Trimming stripped 0 bases from V and 3 bases from J, with 11 bases between. Germline V gene lookup returns CDR1 LGHNT and CDR2 FRNRAP. The CDR3 DNA sequence: TGTGCTAGTGGTTTGGTACTTGGCAGGGACTATGGCTACACCTTC. Protein product: CASGLVLGRDYGYTF.

The chain uses TRBV12-3 or TRBV12-4 and TRBJ1-2; D unclear. The V and J ends lost 5 bases and 4 bases respectively, with 14 bases between them. The CDR3 runs to 14 residues. This CDR3 is CASSDRGLGYGYTF. Here the CDR3 DNA reads TGTGCCAGCAGTGACCGTGGGCTCGGCTATGGCTACACCTTC.

This chain links TRBV19 with TRBJ2-1, with D unresolved. The CDR3 has 15 residues. Per the germline V gene, CDR1 is LNHDA and CDR2 is SQIVND (reference sequence). The germline V and J ends were trimmed by 3 bases and 4 bases, with 13 bases remaining between them. The chain's CDR3 is CASSIVAGIYNEQFF. For the CDR3, the DNA is TGTGCCAGTAGTATTGTGGCAGGCATATACAATGAGCAGTTCTTC.

V gene TRBV6-1 combines with J gene TRBJ1-2; D gene uncertain. Trimming left V 8 bases short and J 7 bases short, with 17 bases between. Germline V gene lookup returns CDR1 MNHNS and CDR2 SASEGT. This CDR3 is 13 amino acids long. The CDR3 region has the DNA TGTGCCAGCGCCGAAACGCGGGCAGGTGGCTACACCTTC. It specifies CASAETRAGGYTF.

This clonotype was counted only a few times. DNA of the CDR3: TGTGCCAGCAGGGTAGGGACTAGCGGGGGGGCGGGAAATGAGCAGTTCTTC. As protein: CASRVGTSGGAGNEQFF. The chain couples TRBV27 to TRBJ2-1, with 16 positions matching TRBD2. With 6 bases clipped from V and 7 bases from J, the junction kept 9 bases outside the gene matches. CDR1 and CDR2 (germline): MNHEY, SMNVEV (reference sequence). This CDR3 has 17 amino acids.